These 23 T cell receptor beta chains were all obtained from the same sample, sequenced in a study of shared clonotypes between healthy human individuals. The repertoire was sequenced with immunoSEQ multiplex PCR; TCRdb's copy has only in-frame clones and lacks some. The table has 2.5 million or so clones, just over 90% seen once; the top ten hold about 0.13%. Sequencing was performed on naive CD4+ T cells sorted from blood. The subset was: CD45RA+ positively selected. The source is a man aged 18-30 years in good health.

The chain has TRBV9 and TRBJ2-7, with TRBD1 as a possible D gene (5 bases). CDR3 length: 13 residues. The V end was cut by 1 base, the J end by 3 bases, with 8 bases between. In germline, CDR1 is SGDLS, CDR2 YYNGEE. For the CDR3, the DNA is TGTGCCAGCAGCGTATCCCAGGGCTACGAGCAGTACTTC. Translating it yields CASSVSQGYEQYF.

The CDR3 coding sequence is TGTGCCTGGAGTGCGCAGGCAGGCACTGAAGCTTTCTTT. This translates into CAWSAQAGTEAFF. The V gene is TRBV30, the J gene TRBJ1-1; no firm D call. V was trimmed by 1 base and J by 4 bases, leaving 10 bases between them. The CDR3 sequence is 13 residues long. Per germline, CDR1 GTSNPN and CDR2 SVGIG (reference sequence).

The rearrangement links TRBV6-4 to TRBJ2-3, with 7 nucleotides matching TRBD2. Germline-derived CDR1 and CDR2 are MRHNA and SNTAGT. The CDR3 consists of 15 residues. V trimming: 2 bases; J trimming: 4 bases; junction bases outside the gene matches: 6. CDR3 sequence reads: CASSDPAGKADTQYF. The CDR3 DNA reads as TGTGCCAGCAGTGACCCAGCGGGGAAAGCAGATACGCAGTATTTT.

The chain uses TRBV7-9 and TRBJ2-3; the D is unclear. Germline CDR1 is SEHNR and CDR2 is FQNEAQ (reference sequence). The CDR3 is 13 residues long. The V end was cut by 6 bases, the J end by 2 bases, with 9 bases between. The CDR3 region is CASRPSNTDTQYF. In DNA form, the CDR3 reads TGTGCCAGCAGACCGTCCAACACAGATACGCAGTATTTT.

This chain joins TRBV19 and TRBJ1-1; no reliable D call. CDR1 LNHDA and CDR2 SQIVND come from the germline V gene (reference sequence). The germline V and J ends were trimmed by 1 base and 3 bases, with 6 bases remaining between them. This CDR3 region has 13 residues. The CDR3 sequence is CASSIGTDTEAFF. The CDR3 bases are TGTGCCAGTAGTATAGGGACGGACACTGAAGCTTTCTTT.

The chain recombines TRBV4-1 with TRBJ1-1, with TRBD1 identical over 12 bases. Germline V lookup: CDR1 MGHRA, CDR2 YSYEKL. The CDR3 extends over 14 amino acids. Trimming cost V 2 bases and J 12 bases; bases outside gene matches: 7. In DNA, the CDR3 is TGCGCCAGCAGCCAACTTAGGGACAGGGGGCAGACTTTCTTT. It codes for CASSQLRDRGQTFF.

The CDR3 DNA sequence: TGCGCCAGCAGTCCCTCAATGAGCGGGTGGACCACCGGGGAGCTGTTTTTT. It encodes CASSPSMSGWTTGELFF. J is TRBJ2-2 and V is TRBV5-1; D is possibly TRBD2 (6 bases). This CDR3 is 17 amino acids long. Germline loops: CDR1 SGHRS, CDR2 YFSETQ. Between the trimmed V and J ends, which lost 5 bases and 4 bases, there was a span of 21 bases.

The chain recombines TRBV10-2 with TRBJ2-7; D is uncertain. CDR3 length: 12 residues. V dropped 6 bases and J dropped 4 bases, with 10 bases sitting between them. Germline CDR1 WSHSY, CDR2 SAAADI. The CDR3 DNA reads TGCGCCAGCAGCCCAGCTGGGTACGAGCAGTACTTC. Translation gives CASSPAGYEQYF.

The chain is built from TRBV6-1 and TRBJ2-7; 12 positions match TRBD2. V was pared by 6 bases and J by 2 bases, with 5 bases of the junction left unmatched. This CDR3 contains 15 residues. CDR1 is MNHNS, CDR2 SASEGT, per germline. The CDR3 here is CASSGTSGLPYEQYF. The CDR3 DNA reads TGTGCCAGCAGCGGGACTAGCGGGCTACCCTACGAGCAGTACTTC.

This rearrangement joins TRBV7-9 to TRBJ2-1; D is possibly TRBD2 (7 bases). V lost 3 bases and J 10 bases, leaving 19 bases between the germline ends. Germline V lookup: CDR1 SEHNR, CDR2 FQNEAQ (reference sequence). The CDR3 is 15 residues long. DNA for the CDR3: TGTGCCAGCAGCTTGGCGGGGGCAGGAGTGGCGGAGCAGTTCTTC. This encodes CASSLAGAGVAEQFF.

V and J are TRBV5-1 and TRBJ2-3, with D hard to call. The CDR3 is made up of 15 amino acids. Trimming stripped 4 bases from V and 4 bases from J, with 16 bases between. Germline V gives CDR1 SGHRS, CDR2 YFSETQ. In DNA form, the CDR3 reads TGCGCCAGCAGCCTGGACGGTCTAGGTTCAGATACGCAGTATTTT. It yields the protein CASSLDGLGSDTQYF.

The V call is TRBV11-2, the J call TRBJ2-3; possibly TRBD1 or TRBD2 for D (5 bases each). Germline CDR1 and CDR2: SGHAT and FQNNGV. Trimming pared 4 bases from V and 5 bases from J, leaving 16 bases between. The CDR3 spans 15 residues. The CDR3: CASSSGITGGDTQYF. DNA of the CDR3: TGTGCCAGCAGCTCCGGGATCACAGGTGGAGATACGCAGTATTTT. Full variable domain (rest looked up from reference TRBV11-2 and TRBJ2-3): EAGVAQSPRYKIIEKRQSVAFWCNPISGHATLYWYQQILGQGPKLLIQFQNNGVVDDSQLPKDRFSAERLKGVDSTLKIQPAKLEDSAVYLCASSSGITGGDTQYFGPGTRLTVL.

About this clone itself: The sample has other DNA sequences that encode this CDR3 too. The V and J genes are TRBV18 and TRBJ1-5; 8 bases are a match to TRBD1. Looked up from germline, CDR1 is KGHSH and CDR2 is LQKENI. There are 14 residues in the CDR3. The J segment lost 6 bases and the V segment lost 3 bases, leaving 4 bases of the junction unmatched. For the CDR3, the DNA is TGTGCCAGCTCACCCGGACAGGGAGGTCAGCCCCAGCATTTT. Translating it yields CASSPGQGGQPQHF.

This clone was seen only a few times. The V and J genes are TRBV30 and TRBJ1-1; TRBD1 might be the D (6 bases). V gave up 0 bases and J gave up 4 bases, with 15 bases separating them. The CDR3 sequence is 15 residues long. Germline CDR1 is GTSNPN and CDR2 is SVGIG (reference sequence). CDR3 sequence reads: CAWSVRGKGSTEAFF. The CDR3 DNA follows: TGTGCCTGGAGTGTAAGGGGGAAAGGGAGCACTGAAGCTTTCTTT.

CDR3 in DNA: TGTGCCAGCAGTTATCTAATGAATTCACCCCTCCACTTT. Its translation is CASSYLMNSPLHF. V is TRBV6-6 and J is TRBJ1-6; D remains ambiguous. V lost 3 bases and J lost 7, with 7 bases in between. Germline CDR1 MNHNY, CDR2 SVGAGI (reference sequence). CDR3 length equals 13 residues.

V and J are TRBV5-5 and TRBJ1-5; 9 bases map to TRBD1. This CDR3 has 15 residues. The junction had 4 bases not matched to a gene; V was cut back by 0 bases and J by 6 bases. Germline values: CDR1 SGHKS, CDR2 YYEKEE (reference sequence). For the CDR3, the DNA is TGTGCCAGCAGCTTGGGGGGACAGGGAATTCAGCCCCAGCATTTT. The encoded protein is CASSLGGQGIQPQHF.

The CDR3: CASSFFYEGNIQYF. For the CDR3, the DNA is TGTGCCAGCAGCTTTTTCTACGAGGGGAACATTCAGTACTTC. The rearrangement joins TRBV5-8 to TRBJ2-4; D possibly matches TRBD1 or TRBD2 (5 bases each). Trimming stripped 2 bases from V and 7 bases from J, with 13 bases between. Germline CDR1 SGHTS, CDR2 YDEGEE. The CDR3 loop spans 14 amino acids.

The chain has TRBV30 and TRBJ2-7; 7 bases fit TRBD1. Germline values: CDR1 GTSNPN, CDR2 SVGIG (reference sequence). J gave up 4 bases and V 7 bases, and 10 bases lay outside the gene matches. This CDR3 is built from 13 residues. CDR3 sequence reads: CASGGQGQYEQYF. CDR3 bases: TGTGCCTCAGGTGGGCAGGGACAGTACGAGCAGTACTTC.

Only one count was recorded for this clone. CDR3 residues: CASSARQIYEQYF. CDR3 DNA: TGTGCCAGCAGTGCCAGACAGATCTACGAGCAGTACTTC. The V and J genes are TRBV27 and TRBJ2-7, with a possible D match to TRBD1 (5 bases). This CDR3 is built from 13 residues. CDR1 is MNHEY and CDR2 is SMNVEV in the germline V gene (reference sequence). V was trimmed by 5 bases and J by 3 bases, leaving 11 bases between them.

The CDR3 DNA follows: TGTGCCAGCAGCTTAGGACTAGCGGGCTCCTACGAGCAGTACTTC. Its translation: CASSLGLAGSYEQYF. The V gene is TRBV11-2, the J gene TRBJ2-7; 10 positions match TRBD2. CDR3 length: 15 amino acids. Germline V gene sequence: CDR1 SGHAT, CDR2 FQNNGV. V was pared by 1 base and J by 0 bases, with 0 bases of the junction left unmatched.

This clone turned up a few times. The chain employs TRBV6-1 and TRBJ2-1; 8 nucleotides align to TRBD2. The J segment lost 5 bases and the V segment lost 7 bases, leaving 10 bases of the junction unmatched. The CDR3 covers 15 residues. Germline lookup yields CDR1 MNHNS and CDR2 SASEGT. The CDR3 reads CASTPEGLGNNEQFF. As DNA, the CDR3 is TGTGCCAGCACCCCCGAGGGACTAGGGAACAATGAGCAGTTCTTC.

The chain's CDR3 is CASSTGTGRDEQYF. CDR3 bases: TGTGCCAGCAGCACCGGGACAGGGCGAGACGAGCAGTACTTC. V and J are TRBV4-2 and TRBJ2-7, with 9 positions matching TRBD1. The CDR3 spans 14 residues. V gave up 5 bases and J gave up 5 bases; unmatched junction bases: 7. Germline V CDR1 and CDR2: LGHNA, YNFKEQ.

This chain uses TRBV19 with TRBJ1-1; TRBD1 is a possible D gene (5 bases). This CDR3 has 18 residues. V lost 7 bases, J lost 6 bases, and 30 bases lay in between. Germline CDR1 is LNHDA and CDR2 is SQIVND (reference sequence). CDR3 sequence (DNA): TGTGCCAGTATCCCCGCGGGGGGTATCCTCTTTAGGGGCGCTGAAGCTTTCTTT. Translating it yields CASIPAGGILFRGAEAFF.